The 27 T cell receptor beta chains given below trace back to one sample, sequenced in a study of blood T cell repertoires in COVID-19. Repertoires were generated with immunoSEQ multiplex PCR, while TCRdb's copy carries only in-frame clones and drops some. The sample holds some 65,000 clones, around 87% seen once. Material for sequencing was peripheral blood. The receptors here all came from a man between 40 and 49 years old with COVID-19, enrolled during active disease.

This chain uses TRBV7-8 with TRBJ1-2, with D unresolved. The CDR3 extends over 14 amino acids. V was pared by 0 bases and J by 1 base, with 6 bases between. Germline loops: CDR1 SGHVS, CDR2 FQNEAQ. This CDR3 is CASSLAEVNYGYTF. The CDR3 bases are TGTGCCAGCAGCTTAGCGGAGGTTAACTATGGCTACACCTTC.

The chain links TRBV7-9 to TRBJ1-4; D is uncertain. The CDR3 is 15 amino acids. CDR1 and CDR2 (germline): SEHNR, FQNEAQ (reference sequence). V shed 1 base and J shed 3 bases, with 9 bases lying between them. This CDR3 is CASSLDPGANEKLFF. CDR3 nucleotides: TGTGCCAGCAGCTTAGATCCGGGAGCTAATGAAAAACTGTTTTTT.

Only one count was recorded for this clone. The V and J genes are TRBV15 and TRBJ1-4; the match to TRBD1 covers 9 bases. Germline lookup yields CDR1 LNHNV and CDR2 YYDKDF (reference sequence). The CDR3 has 15 amino acids. V trimming: 4 bases; J trimming: 8 bases; junction bases outside the gene matches: 8. Here the CDR3 DNA reads TGTGCCACCAGCATTCCCCGGGACAGGGCGGAAAAACTGTTTTTT. Its translation: CATSIPRDRAEKLFF. Based on the CDR3 plus reference TRBV15 and TRBJ1-4, the full variable domain is DAMVIQNPRYQVTQFGKPVTLSCSQTLNHNVMYWYQQKSSQAPKLLFHYYDKDFNNEADTPDNFQSRRPNTSFCFLDIRSPGLGDTAMYLCATSIPRDRAEKLFFGSGTQLSVL.

The chain carries TRBV5-4 and TRBJ1-2, with 8 bases lining up with TRBD1. V was clipped by 3 bases and J by 4 bases; unmatched bases: 5. The CDR3 spans 14 residues. Germline CDR1 and CDR2: SGHNT and YYREEE (reference sequence). The CDR3 loop reads CASSSGTGFYGYTF. The CDR3 DNA reads as TGTGCCAGCAGCTCGGGGACAGGTTTCTATGGCTACACCTTC.

The CDR3 protein is CATSDPTGNQETQYF. The DNA of the CDR3 is TGTGCCACCAGTGACCCGACAGGGAACCAAGAGACCCAGTACTTC. The rearrangement uses TRBV24-1 and TRBJ2-5; 7 nucleotides match TRBD1. V lost 4 bases, J lost 0 bases, and 4 bases stayed unmatched. The germline gives CDR1 KGHDR, CDR2 SFDVKD. The CDR3 totals 15 residues.

The chain combines TRBV19 with TRBJ1-6; 7 nucleotides agree with TRBD1. Germline V gene sequence: CDR1 LNHDA, CDR2 SQIVND (reference sequence). This CDR3 contains 18 residues. V lost 1 base and J lost 1; bases outside the gene matches: 7. CDR3 sequence (DNA): TGTGCCAGTAGTATAGGCCTGAGGGACAGTTCCTATAATTCACCCCTCCACTTT. Amino acid sequence: CASSIGLRDSSYNSPLHF.

The rearrangement joins TRBV28 to TRBJ2-2; 8 bases are a match to TRBD2. The J segment lost 3 bases and the V segment lost 7 bases, leaving 7 bases of the junction unmatched. Germline loops: CDR1 MDHEN, CDR2 SYDVKM. The CDR3 has 15 residues. In nucleotides, the CDR3 is TGTGCCAGCACCCCGGGAGGGAAAGACACCGGGGAGCTGTTTTTT. It encodes CASTPGGKDTGELFF. Full variable domain (outside the CDR3, taken from reference TRBV28 and TRBJ2-2): DVKVTQSSRYLVKRTGEKVFLECVQDMDHENMFWYRQDPGLGLRLIYFSYDVKMKEKGDIPEGYSVSREKKERFSLILESASTNQTSMYLCASTPGGKDTGELFFGEGSRLTVL.

The chain joins TRBV4-2 to TRBJ1-5; unclear D gene. The CDR3 is 13 amino acids. Germline V CDR1 and CDR2: LGHNA, YNFKEQ. Trimming shortened V by 0 bases and J by 6 bases, and 6 bases separated the two germline ends. The CDR3 spells CASSQDSGQPQHF. The DNA of the CDR3 is TGTGCCAGCAGCCAAGATTCCGGTCAGCCCCAGCATTTT.

The chain has TRBV6-4 and TRBJ2-1, with 9 bases fitting TRBD1. Trimming removed 6 bases from V and 2 bases from J; junction bases left unmatched: 5. Germline CDR1 is MRHNA and CDR2 is SNTAGT. The CDR3 sequence is 15 residues long. The CDR3 loop is CASRPRQGAYNEQFF. CDR3 nucleotide sequence: TGTGCCAGCAGACCTAGACAGGGGGCCTACAATGAGCAGTTCTTC.

The chain links TRBV4-2 to TRBJ1-1; tentative D call: TRBD1 (6 bases). This CDR3 comprises 15 residues. In germline, CDR1 is LGHNA, CDR2 YNFKEQ. With 1 base removed from V and 3 bases from J, the gap between germline ends came to 12 bases. The CDR3 coding sequence is TGTGCCAGCAGCCAAGCCGACAGGAGAGACACTGAAGCTTTCTTT. Residues: CASSQADRRDTEAFF.

DNA of the CDR3: TGTGCCACCAGAAACTTTCTGGAGGGGCGGAAAGAGACCCAGTACTTC. Encoded protein: CATRNFLEGRKETQYF. This chain uses TRBV15 with TRBJ2-5; possible D gene TRBD2, 6 bases. V dropped 6 bases and J dropped 3 bases, with 20 bases sitting between them. CDR1 LNHNV and CDR2 YYDKDF come from the germline V gene (reference sequence). This CDR3 is 16 amino acids long.

This clone was seen a handful of times. The chain links TRBV7-9 to TRBJ1-5; D is uncertain. This CDR3 is 17 amino acids long. V was trimmed by 5 bases and J by 7 bases, leaving 24 bases between them. Per germline, CDR1 SEHNR and CDR2 FQNEAQ (reference sequence). The CDR3: CASSQNAGGRGVQPQHF. The CDR3 DNA follows: TGTGCCAGCAGCCAGAACGCCGGTGGCCGCGGGGTCCAGCCCCAGCATTTT. The entire variable domain, with the rest obtained from reference TRBV7-9 and TRBJ1-5, is as follows: DTGVSQNPRHKITKRGQNVTFRCDPISEHNRLYWYRQTLGQGPEFLTYFQNEAQLEKSRLLSDRFSAERPKGSFSTLEIQRTEQGDSAMYLCASSQNAGGRGVQPQHFGDGTRLSIL.

V is TRBV7-2 and J is TRBJ2-7, with a possible D match to TRBD1 (6 bases). V lost 5 bases, J lost 1 base, and 12 bases lay in between. Looked up from germline, CDR1 is SGHTA and CDR2 is FQGNSA. There are 14 residues in the CDR3. The CDR3 is CASSQGGRSYEQYF. CDR3 coding DNA: TGTGCCAGCAGCCAAGGGGGTAGGTCCTACGAGCAGTACTTC.

The chain uses TRBV19 and TRBJ1-4; a weak D match, TRBD1 (6 bases). The germline V gene has CDR1 LNHDA and CDR2 SQIVND (reference sequence). V was shortened by 5 bases and J by 2 bases, with 12 bases between the two germline ends. The CDR3 has 15 residues. The CDR3 nucleotides are TGTGCCAGTAGTCGCGGGGGCTCGACTAATGAAAAACTGTTTTTT. Its translation: CASSRGGSTNEKLFF.

CDR3 sequence (DNA): TGTGCCAGCAGTTATCGAAATACGGGTGAGCAGTACTTC. Protein: CASSYRNTGEQYF. The rearrangement joins TRBV28 to TRBJ2-7; D not resolved. V lost 4 bases and J lost 7, with 14 bases in between. Germline CDR1 reads MDHEN; CDR2 reads SYDVKM. The CDR3 is 13 residues long.

V and J are TRBV5-1 and TRBJ2-7, with a tentative D call TRBD1 (5 bases). The V gene lost 0 bases and the J gene lost 4 bases, with 11 bases spanning the gap. CDR1 and CDR2 (germline): SGHRS, YFSETQ. This CDR3 has 14 residues. CDR3 loop: CASSLAQGPYEQYF. The DNA of the CDR3 is TGCGCCAGCAGCTTGGCCCAGGGCCCGTACGAGCAGTACTTC.

V usage is TRBV9 and J usage is TRBJ1-1; a weak D match, TRBD1 (5 bases). V was clipped by 7 bases and J by 3 bases, with 19 bases between them. The CDR3 sequence is 15 residues long. The V gene's germline CDR1 is SGDLS and CDR2 YYNGEE. The CDR3 DNA reads as TGTGCCAGCTCCCTAGGGGAGGGTCGATACACTGAAGCTTTCTTT. This codes for CASSLGEGRYTEAFF.

This clone appeared once. The chain couples TRBV19 to TRBJ2-4, with D maybe TRBD2 (7 bases). The CDR3 sequence is 15 residues long. Germline values: CDR1 LNHDA, CDR2 SQIVND (reference sequence). V lost 5 bases, J lost 8 bases, and 19 bases lay in between. In nucleotides, the CDR3 is TGTGCCAGTAGTCCTCGGCGGGGGCCACCGGACATTCAGTACTTC. As protein: CASSPRRGPPDIQYF.

The rearrangement joins TRBV11-2 to TRBJ1-1, with D perhaps TRBD1 (5 bases). Per germline, CDR1 SGHAT and CDR2 FQNNGV. CDR3 size: 17 residues. The ends were cut back, 4 bases at V and 6 bases at J, with 24 bases in the middle. As DNA, the CDR3 is TGTGCCAGCAGCTCCCCCGCGAGGGGACGAAGGAGGGCTGAAGCTTTCTTT. Encoded protein: CASSSPARGRRRAEAFF.

The chain joins TRBV29-1 to TRBJ1-1; D gene ambiguous. V lost 4 bases and J 5 bases, leaving 11 bases between the germline ends. CDR1 is SQVTM and CDR2 is ANQGSEA in the germline V gene. The CDR3 consists of 12 residues. The CDR3 protein is CSVVEGLTEAFF. As DNA, the CDR3 is TGCAGCGTTGTCGAGGGCTTGACTGAAGCTTTCTTT.

The chain carries TRBV7-9 and TRBJ2-1, with 10 bases matching TRBD1. Trimming removed 3 bases from V and 8 bases from J; junction bases left unmatched: 4. Germline-derived CDR1 and CDR2 are SEHNR and FQNEAQ (reference sequence). The CDR3 runs to 14 residues. CDR3 region: CASSFGQGEDEQFF. The DNA of the CDR3 is TGTGCCAGCAGCTTCGGACAGGGGGAGGATGAGCAGTTCTTC.

V usage is TRBV5-1 and J usage is TRBJ2-3; 11 bases match TRBD2. CDR3 length: 19 amino acids. The trim removed 3 bases at V and 3 bases at J, leaving 15 bases unmatched. Germline CDR1 is SGHRS and CDR2 is YFSETQ. The CDR3 sequence: CASSSRTTSGALNTDTQYF. Here the CDR3 DNA reads TGCGCCAGCAGCTCCCGGACGACTAGCGGGGCTTTGAATACAGATACGCAGTATTTT.

The gene calls are TRBV3-1 (or the pseudogene TRBV3-2) and TRBJ2-2; tentatively, D is TRBD2 (5 bases). The length of the CDR3 is 17 residues. Germline V lookup: CDR1 LGHDT, CDR2 YNNKEL (reference sequence). V lost 2 bases and J 2 bases, leaving 15 bases between the germline ends. The DNA for the CDR3 is TGTGCCAGCAGCCAACTATCCCTAGCAGTTAACACCGGGGAGCTGTTTTTT. As protein: CASSQLSLAVNTGELFF.

J is TRBJ2-6 and V is TRBV9; 9 nucleotides match TRBD1. This CDR3 has 22 amino acids. The germline gives CDR1 SGDLS, CDR2 YYNGEE. Germline trimming cut 3 bases from V and 0 bases from J; bases unmatched to any gene: 19. As DNA, the CDR3 is TGTGCCAGCAGCGAGGACCTCCCACCGGGACAGGGCCTAATCTCTGGGGCCAACGTCCTGACTTTC. Its translation is CASSEDLPPGQGLISGANVLTF.

The chain recombines TRBV3-1 (or the pseudogene TRBV3-2) with TRBJ1-2; 8 bases agree with TRBD1. This CDR3 comprises 16 residues. V dropped 6 bases and J dropped 1; count of bases not matched to a gene: 10. Germline CDR1 and CDR2: LGHDT and YNNKEL (reference sequence). CDR3 bases: TGTGCCAGCAGACAGGGGGGGGCCCTATTTAACTATGGCTACACCTTC. It codes for CASRQGGALFNYGYTF.

V usage is TRBV9 and J usage is TRBJ2-3; weak D call: TRBD2 (6 bases). This CDR3 region has 16 residues. From germline, CDR1 is SGDLS and CDR2 YYNGEE. V lost 0 bases, J lost 2 bases, and 13 bases lay in between. As DNA, the CDR3 is TGTGCCAGCAGCGTAGGAGGTTCGGGGGTCACAGATACGCAGTATTTT. Its protein product is CASSVGGSGVTDTQYF. Complete variable domain (other parts from reference TRBV9 and TRBJ2-3): DSGVTQTPKHLITATGQRVTLRCSPRSGDLSVYWYQQSLDQGLQFLIQYYNGEERAKGNILERFSAQQFPDLHSELNLSSLELGDSALYFCASSVGGSGVTDTQYFGPGTRLTVL.

The chain couples TRBV6-1 to TRBJ1-1, with D maybe TRBD1 (6 bases). The CDR3 is made up of 14 amino acids. V was cut by 1 base and J by 7 bases, with 13 bases left in between. Germline values: CDR1 MNHNS, CDR2 SASEGT. The CDR3, as DNA: TGTGCCAGCAGTGAAGTAGTAGGGGGGGTTGAAGCTTTCTTT. Protein sequence: CASSEVVGGVEAFF.